The text below deals with one T cell receptor beta chain. This clonotype has more than one count but fewer than ten. Its antigen has not been determined. Within one base of it there is no much larger clone, and no base qualities were kept. Trimming at the junction amounts to 4 bases on V and 4 bases on J, and the germline ends lie 13 bases apart. The CDR3 starts with the cysteine, ends with the phenylalanine, and has 14 residues. Only CDR3 DNA remains: 42 bases, in frame from the first base. For CDR1 and CDR2, the germline V gene (reference sequence) lists LGHDT and YNNKEL. This entry is derived from a study of identical twins' blood T cells (dated by TCRdb to 2012 to 2015). Regarding the research as a whole: The roughly 12 libraries, six for the alpha chain and six for the beta chain, yielded approximately 51 million Illumina reads in total. TCR alpha and beta chain repertoires of three pairs of monozygous twins were compared using next-generation sequencing to assess genetic influence on repertoire formation.

Study-wide conclusions, independent of this receptor: The number of shared CDR3 clonotypes between two donors was mainly determined by the product of their cloneset sizes, and twins did not clearly deviate from this trend. V gene usage, even among non-selected out-of-frame TCRbeta clonotypes, was reported to be markedly more similar within twin pairs than between unrelated donors. The proposed role of the TCRalpha J segment in MHC recognition during thymic selection was stated to require validation by independent studies. Because the twins were reared together, environmental influences could not be excluded as an explanation for twin similarity. Among the most abundant TCRbeta clonotypes, each donor shared more CDR3 sequences with her twin than with unrelated donors.

Libraries were made using 5' RACE. Data came from an Illumina Genome Analyzer IIx. To prepare the RNA-based TCR cDNA libraries, a previously described protocol was followed, with several modifications. Sample-specific barcodes were introduced on both ends of each TCR cDNA library during cDNA synthesis and amplification to prevent cross-contamination. The original methods were these. Each individual had between about 90,000 and nearly 550,000 identified clonotypes, and each library contained roughly 2.2 to 3.6 million CDR3-containing reads. Reads with improper barcode index combinations were discarded, after which clonesets were built for each library with the MiTCR software. MiTCR filtered or rescued low-quality reads and corrected PCR and sequencing errors when assembling CDR3 clonotypes. Artificial out-of-frame clonotypes were mapped to in-frame sequences, with one indel allowed in the CDR3, and then removed. Similarity of V and J gene usage between donors was measured as Jensen-Shannon divergence divided by mean entropy. TCRdb cleaned the public reads at Q25 with fastp, built clones with MiXCR and kept in-frame beta chains. Rows with a matching CDR3 protein are joined into one entry that keeps the most common DNA and genes. The V and J calls here are based on TCRdb, not the publication. The sample records a few hundred thousand distinct CDR3 sequences, under 30% of which are singletons. The biggest ten clones account for 5.5% to 6.5% of the sample.

The donors were six healthy women who made up three monozygous twin pairs. All three twin pairs had been reared together, and it was thought likely that the same infectious agents and vaccines had been met by these twin pairs. TCR cDNA libraries were prepared from RNA that had been isolated from peripheral blood mononuclear cells. The receptor was derived from a woman aged 18 to 55 in good health. Material: PBMCs. Recombination joined TRBV3-1 with TRBJ1-2; the D gene is perhaps TRBD1, on 6 matching bases. CDR3 region: CASSRAQGSYGYTF. In nucleotide form, the sequence is TGTGCCAGCAGCCGAGCTCAGGGGAGCTATGGCTACACCTTC.